These 8 T cell receptor beta chains originate from one sample sequenced in a study of blood T cell repertoires in COVID-19. Using immunoSEQ multiplex PCR, the repertoire was profiled, and TCRdb retains in-frame clones only, with some absent. The sample holds fewer than 250,000 clones, less than 90% seen once. The specimen sequenced was peripheral blood. These receptors all come from a man in his forties or fifties with acute or convalescent COVID-19.

The J gene is TRBJ2-1, the V gene TRBV24-1; the match to TRBD2 covers 10 bases. The length of the CDR3 is 15 residues. Trimming cost V 4 bases and J 10 bases; bases outside gene matches: 9. Germline V gives CDR1 KGHDR, CDR2 SFDVKD. For the CDR3, the DNA is TGTGCCACCAGTGACCTAGCGGGAGCCGGGTCCGAGCAGTTCTTC. It yields the protein CATSDLAGAGSEQFF.

This clone was counted only a few times. This chain uses TRBV27 with TRBJ2-2; TRBD1 matches 7 bases. Germline loops: CDR1 MNHEY, CDR2 SMNVEV (reference sequence). J was trimmed by 3 bases and V by 6 bases; bases with no gene match: 4. CDR3 length: 14 amino acids. CDR3 amino acids: CASRLQGYTGELFF. As DNA, the CDR3 is TGTGCCAGCAGATTACAGGGGTACACCGGGGAGCTGTTTTTT.

The genes are TRBV10-1 and TRBJ2-3; no reliable D call. The germline V and J ends were trimmed by 3 bases and 5 bases, with 3 bases remaining between them. CDR1 and CDR2 (germline): WNHNN, SYGVQD (reference sequence). The CDR3 sequence is 11 residues long. The CDR3 spells CASSDRDTQYF. The DNA of the CDR3 is TGCGCCAGCAGTGATAGAGATACGCAGTATTTT.

V is TRBV5-1 and J is TRBJ1-1, with unresolved D. This CDR3 region has 12 residues. Trimming cost V 4 bases and J 3 bases, with 7 bases left between them. Germline V gene data show CDR1 as SGHRS and CDR2 as YFSETQ. CDR3 in DNA: TGCGCCAGCAGCCGGGATTACACTGAAGCTTTCTTT. Its protein is CASSRDYTEAFF.

This sequence joins TRBV27 and TRBJ2-7; D unresolved. The length of the CDR3 is 15 residues. V shed 6 bases and J shed 3 bases, with 18 bases lying between them. Germline V lookup: CDR1 MNHEY, CDR2 SMNVEV (reference sequence). The CDR3 reads CASSLIMNRGYEQYF. The CDR3 nucleotides read TGTGCCAGCAGCCTGATTATGAATCGAGGCTACGAGCAGTACTTC.

The chain carries TRBV19 and TRBJ1-6; D gene unclear. V lost 6 bases, J lost 4 bases, and 4 bases lay in between. The CDR3 is 12 residues long. Germline V lookup: CDR1 LNHDA, CDR2 SQIVND (reference sequence). The CDR3 protein is CASSLYNSPLHF. For the CDR3, the DNA is TGTGCCAGTAGCCTTTATAATTCACCCCTCCACTTT.

The chain recombines TRBV6-1 with TRBJ2-5; no definite D call. The CDR3 extends over 13 amino acids. V lost 1 base and J lost 2, with 5 bases in between. The V gene's germline CDR1 is MNHNS and CDR2 SASEGT. The CDR3 coding sequence is TGTGCCAGCAGTGAAGTCGGGCAAGAGACCCAGTACTTC. Amino acid sequence: CASSEVGQETQYF.

The chain is built from TRBV3-1 (or the pseudogene TRBV3-2) and TRBJ2-3; D is unresolved. Germline V gene lookup returns CDR1 LGHDT and CDR2 YNNKEL (reference sequence). This CDR3 region has 13 residues. The V end lost 5 bases, the J end lost 4 bases, and 10 bases lay between the germline ends. CDR3 in amino acids: CASSTYSADTQYF. CDR3 nucleotide sequence: TGTGCCAGCAGCACTTACTCGGCAGATACGCAGTATTTT.